This TCR beta chain is from a study of cytomegalovirus exposure and HLA in healthy donors. Study-wide results and caveats: Accurate HLA-A and HLA-B prediction from TCR beta sequences was reported for most subjects. After further analysis at a later stage, roughly 16,000 TCR beta sequences were associated with HLA alleles at 0.05 false discovery rate. Per a prior analysis, the majority of TCR beta V segments were productive roughly 87% or roughly 30% of the time. Later analysis identified several of the most significant clusters that appeared linked to common viral pathogens.

Concerning this clone itself: Its antigen is unknown.

PCR was performed using 60 Vbeta and 13 Jbeta primers. Sequencing used immunoSEQ multiplex PCR; TCRdb keeps in-frame clones, though not all of them. The sample records roughly 160,000 clones, around 80% being singletons. The CDR3 has 15 residues. V was pared by 2 bases and J by 6 bases, with 11 bases between. Germline V gene lookup returns CDR1 KGHSH and CDR2 LQKENI. The TCR originated in a male donor in good health and CMV-seronegative. The rearrangement uses TRBV18 and TRBJ1-6; D not resolved. The sample consisted of PBMCs. Here the CDR3 reads CASSPTGSGNSPLHF. The CDR3 DNA follows: TGTGCCAGCTCACCAACCGGGTCGGGTAATTCACCCCTCCACTTT.